This paragraph reports one T cell receptor (beta chain). Its antigen is not identified. The read gets to within 3 residues of the CDR3 end, and the germline J gene fills in the rest. These data belong to a study of T cells in women clearing cervical HPV infection. Study-wide background: Cases' blood sampling followed lesion detection by median about 150 days (90 to 200).

The study, taken as a whole, reports: A classifier using richness and V gene abundances reached an AUC of under 0.9.

Data came from immunoSEQ multiplex PCR; TCRdb stores just in-frame clones and leaves some out. This sample contains approximately 16,000 clones. V was clipped by 8 bases and J by 8 bases, with 15 bases between them. Germline assignment: CDR1 ENHRY and CDR2 SYGVKD. The CDR3 has 13 residues. The clonotype was recovered from a woman between 18 and 70 years old with a cervical HPV16 infection that either progressed to CIN3+ or cleared (not recorded which). The rearrangement uses TRBV10-3 and TRBJ2-2; possibly TRBD2 for D (7 bases). Sequenced material: blood buffy coat. This CDR3 reads CAIAGGGLGELFF. The part of the CDR3 DNA that was read is TGTGCCATCGCTGGCGGGGGCCTGGGGGAG.